The source of this T cell receptor beta chain is a study of shared clonotypes between healthy human individuals. CD8 cells classed as naive were CD45RO-negative and positively selected for CCR7, excluding terminally differentiated effector memory CD45RA+ cells. CDR1 is SGDLS, CDR2 YYNGEE, per germline. V shed 3 bases, J shed 2 bases, and the junction held 4 bases outside the gene matches. CDR3 length equals 15 residues. Study results and caveats: Clonotypes which were not shared had lower generation probabilities than clonotypes that all four donors shared.

Note on this clone: Its target is unknown.

Assay: immunoSEQ multiplex PCR; the TCRdb copy retains only in-frame clones and omits some. The table has about 2 million clones, about 95% seen once; the top ten hold approximately 1.2%. The clonotype originates from a man between 18 and 29 years old in good health. Sequences were obtained from naive CD8+ T cells sorted from blood. This chain connects TRBV9 to TRBJ2-2; TRBD1 matches 7 bases. The CDR3 spells CASSGTGLNTGELFF. CDR3 bases: TGTGCCAGCAGCGGGACAGGACTCAACACCGGGGAGCTGTTTTTT.